This TCR beta chain was obtained from a study of blood T cell repertoires in COVID-19. Study processing details: Amplification with reference gene primers provided the estimates of nucleated cell counts. Sequencing was performed with immunoSEQ multiplex PCR; in TCRdb, only in-frame clones are kept and a portion is missing. V and J calls and clone size are those listed in that table; D and trimming were worked out from the DNA. The profile shows fewer than 400,000 clones, over 90% of them singletons. CDR3 length: 18 amino acids. Germline CDR1 and CDR2: LGHNA and YNFKEQ. V trimming: 2 bases; J trimming: 5 bases; junction bases outside the gene matches: 12. Those who participated ranged in age from 18 to 89 years and resided in about two dozen US areas.

The material sequenced was PBMCs or T cells enriched from blood (not recorded which). The chain links TRBV4-2 to TRBJ2-3, with 11 nucleotides matching TRBD2. This clonotype originated in a woman aged 25 to 39 who had been exposed to COVID-19. This chain's CDR3 is CASSQTIYSGGAGDTQYF. The CDR3 DNA reads TGTGCCAGCAGCCAAACGATATATAGCGGGGGGGCGGGAGATACGCAGTATTTT.